One sample yielded the 20 T cell receptor beta chains listed below, sequenced in a study of Graves' ophthalmopathy and Graves' hyperthyroidism. RNA transcripts yielded amplified TCR beta CDR3 regions. The first-round RT-PCR employed HTBI primers together with the Qiagen OneStep RT-PCR kit. A multiplex PCR was then performed as the second round. MiXCR, run by TCRdb on the multiplex PCR reads, gives a single entry per CDR3 protein. The sample includes 450,000 or so distinct CDR3 sequences, approximately 15% of them seen just once. The material sequenced was blood. Source of these receptors: a woman aged 25-40 years with Graves' ophthalmopathy.

This clonotype was seen repeatedly, ten times or more. V is TRBV10-2 and J is TRBJ1-3; maybe TRBD1 (5 bases). V shed 4 bases and J shed 2 bases, with 6 bases lying between them. Germline assignment: CDR1 WSHSY and CDR2 SAAADI. CDR3 length equals 13 residues. The CDR3 DNA sequence: TGCGCCAGCAGTGGGGGGACTGGAAACACCATATATTTT. Its translation is CASSGGTGNTIYF.

This clonotype has just a few counts. This rearrangement joins TRBV30 to TRBJ2-7; D call uncertain. V lost 0 bases and J lost 9, with 15 bases in between. CDR1 is GTSNPN, CDR2 SVGIG, per germline (reference sequence). The CDR3 loop spans 13 amino acids. CDR3 coding DNA: TGTGCCTGGAGTGTACCCTCCCAGGTCAGGCAGTACTTC. It codes for CAWSVPSQVRQYF. Full variable domain (rest looked up from reference TRBV30 and TRBJ2-7): SQTIHQWPATLVQPVGSPLSLECTVEGTSNPNLYWYRQAAGRGLQLLFYSVGIGQISSEVPQNLSASRPQDRQFILSSKKLLLSDSGFYLCAWSVPSQVRQYFGPGTRLTVT.

This clonotype has ten or more counts. V and J are TRBV19 and TRBJ2-2; 10 nucleotides align to TRBD1. V lost 4 bases, J lost 7 bases, and 6 bases stayed unmatched. CDR3 size: 15 residues. Germline CDR1 LNHDA, CDR2 SQIVND (reference sequence). In nucleotides, the CDR3 is TGTGCCAGTAGTACGAGACAGGGGGCTGGCGGGGAGCTGTTTTTT. Its protein is CASSTRQGAGGELFF.

Notes on this clonotype: With a much larger clone just one base away, this may be a read error. It is likely a read error, because the conserved phenylalanine at the end of the CDR3 is missing. The rearrangement uses TRBV4-1 and TRBJ1-3; 9 bases match TRBD1. Germline V CDR1 and CDR2: MGHRA, YSYEKL. There are 15 residues in the CDR3. V lost 4 bases and J lost 4; bases outside the gene matches: 5. Written as DNA, the CDR3 is TGCGCCAGCAGCCTGGGACAGGGAAACGGAAACACCATATATTTG. Amino acids: CASSLGQGNGNTIYL.

Many counts were recorded for this clonotype. The chain employs TRBV7-8 and TRBJ2-7, with TRBD2 matching over 10 bases. The CDR3 has 15 amino acids. The J segment lost 2 bases and the V segment lost 4 bases, leaving 5 bases of the junction unmatched. In germline, CDR1 is SGHVS, CDR2 FQNEAQ. The DNA of the CDR3 is TGTGCCAGCAGCTCCGTAGCGGGAGGCACCTACGAGCAGTACTTC. This encodes CASSSVAGGTYEQYF.

This clonotype was observed many times. The chain joins TRBV6-5 to TRBJ2-5, with D tentatively TRBD2 (5 bases). The germline V gene has CDR1 MNHEY and CDR2 SVGAGI. The length of the CDR3 is 13 residues. Trimming removed 2 bases at V and 1 base at J, with 5 bases between. The CDR3 DNA reads TGTGCCAGCAGTTACCGGGGCCAAGAGACCCAGTACTTC. It codes for CASSYRGQETQYF.

Ten or more counts support this clonotype. The chain employs TRBV27 and TRBJ2-5; D gene uncertain. CDR3 length: 14 amino acids. Germline CDR1 reads MNHEY; CDR2 reads SMNVEV (reference sequence). V lost 3 bases and J 4 bases, leaving 12 bases between the germline ends. The CDR3 is CASSFTSLRETQYF. The CDR3 DNA reads TGTGCCAGCAGTTTCACCTCCCTGAGAGAGACCCAGTACTTC.

The sample holds many counts of this clonotype. The V gene is TRBV9, the J gene TRBJ2-2; D not resolved. V was pared by 4 bases and J by 10 bases, with 11 bases between. CDR3 length: 12 residues. Germline V lookup: CDR1 SGDLS, CDR2 YYNGEE. The CDR3 sequence is CASSLRGSELFF. The CDR3 DNA follows: TGTGCCAGCAGCCTGAGAGGTTCGGAGCTGTTTTTT.

The chain carries TRBV27 and TRBJ2-3; D remains ambiguous. Germline lookup yields CDR1 MNHEY and CDR2 SMNVEV (reference sequence). The CDR3 spans 15 residues. V was shortened by 2 bases and J by 0 bases, with 9 bases between the two germline ends. Here the CDR3 reads CASSLTETSTDTQYF. Here the CDR3 DNA reads TGTGCCAGCAGTTTAACGGAGACTAGCACAGATACGCAGTATTTT.

The J gene is TRBJ2-7, the V gene TRBV11-3; TRBD1 matches at 9 bases. From germline, CDR1 is SGHNT and CDR2 YENEEA. The CDR3 runs to 14 residues. Trimming cost V 6 bases and J 5 bases; bases outside gene matches: 8. The CDR3 bases are TGTGCCAGCAGTACCGGGACAGGGTACGACGAGCAGTACTTC. This codes for CASSTGTGYDEQYF. Full variable domain (remainder filled in from reference TRBV11-3 and TRBJ2-7): EAGVVQSPRYKIIEKKQPVAFWCNPISGHNTLYWYLQNLGQGPELLIRYENEEAVDDSQLPKDRFSAERLKGVDSTLKIQPAELGDSAVYLCASSTGTGYDEQYFGPGTRLTVT.

This clonotype was found once. This chain joins TRBV4-1 and TRBJ2-7; TRBD1 aligns across 9 bases. Germline loops: CDR1 MGHRA, CDR2 YSYEKL. Unmatched junction bases numbered 17, after V lost 6 bases and J lost 5 bases. The CDR3 has 17 residues. CDR3 coding DNA: TGCGCCAGCAGTCAGATTAACAGGGGGCAATTGAACGACGAGCAGTACTTC. This codes for CASSQINRGQLNDEQYF.

This clonotype was detected ten times or more. The chain carries TRBV3-1 and TRBJ1-1; D perhaps matches TRBD1 (5 bases). Germline V CDR1 and CDR2: LGHDT, YNNKEL (reference sequence). V lost 2 bases and J 6 bases, leaving 13 bases between the germline ends. The CDR3 is 14 amino acids. The CDR3 sequence: CASSQRGTSPEAFF. For the CDR3, the DNA is TGTGCCAGCAGCCAAAGAGGGACGTCCCCTGAAGCTTTCTTT.

The chain combines TRBV20-1 with TRBJ2-7, with TRBD1 matching 9 bases. V trimming: 3 bases; J trimming: 0 bases; junction bases outside the gene matches: 9. The CDR3 sequence is 16 residues long. CDR1 and CDR2 (germline): DFQATT, SNEGSKA (reference sequence). The CDR3 DNA is TGCAGTGCTAGGGGGGACAGGGTGGGCGACTCCTACGAGCAGTACTTC. Amino acid sequence: CSARGDRVGDSYEQYF.

The chain employs TRBV11-1 and TRBJ2-7, with no clear D. Germline-derived CDR1 and CDR2 are SGHAT and FQDESV (reference sequence). V shed 5 bases and J shed 6 bases, with 14 bases lying between them. The CDR3 totals 13 residues. CDR3 sequence (DNA): TGTGCCAGCAGCGTAGGGCCGGTCCCCGAGCAGTACTTC. Amino acid sequence: CASSVGPVPEQYF. Supplemented by reference TRBV11-1 and TRBJ2-7, the full variable domain reads EAEVAQSPRYKITEKSQAVAFWCDPISGHATLYWYRQILGQGPELLVQFQDESVVDDSQLPKDRFSAERLKGVDSTLKIQPAELGDSAMYLCASSVGPVPEQYFGPGTRLTVT.

The V call is TRBV4-1, the J call TRBJ1-3, with D possibly TRBD1 on 5 matching bases. The CDR3 extends over 16 amino acids. CDR1 is MGHRA and CDR2 is YSYEKL in the germline V gene. V lost 3 bases and J lost 0, with 12 bases in between. The CDR3 spells CASSQYDSLSGNTIYF. The CDR3 nucleotides are TGCGCCAGCAGCCAGTATGACAGCCTCTCTGGAAACACCATATATTTT.

This clonotype came up many times. The chain is built from TRBV13 and TRBJ1-2; D not certain. This CDR3 has 15 amino acids. Trimming cost V 2 bases and J 1 base, with 11 bases left between them. Germline V gene data show CDR1 as PRHDT and CDR2 as FYEKMQ (reference sequence). This CDR3 reads CASSLSANLNYGYTF. In DNA form, the CDR3 reads TGTGCCAGCAGCTTATCGGCAAACCTTAACTATGGCTACACCTTC. Full variable domain (missing parts from reference TRBV13 and TRBJ1-2): AAGVIQSPRHLIKEKRETATLKCYPIPRHDTVYWYQQGPGQDPQFLISFYEKMQSDKGSIPDRFSAQQFSDYHSELNMSSLELGDSALYFCASSLSANLNYGYTFGSGTRLTVV.

This clonotype was seen ten or more times. J is TRBJ2-5 and V is TRBV30; 11 positions agree with TRBD2. V trimming: 8 bases; J trimming: 3 bases; junction bases outside the gene matches: 2. This CDR3 is 12 amino acids long. From germline, CDR1 is GTSNPN and CDR2 SVGIG (reference sequence). The CDR3 DNA reads as TGTGCCGGGGGACTAGCGGAAGAGACCCAGTACTTC. Translation: CAGGLAEETQYF.

Of note for this clonotype: One junction end does not reproduce the germline sequence, and a read error may be involved. The chain is built from TRBV12-3 or TRBV12-4 and TRBJ2-7, with unresolved D. The CDR3 extends over 14 amino acids. The CDR3 sequence is CAISFRDSSYEQYF. The DNA of the CDR3 is TGTGCCATCAGTTTTAGGGATAGCTCCTACGAGCAGTACTTC.

This clonotype was detected ten times or more. The chain has TRBV27 and TRBJ1-1, with D unclear. CDR3 size: 14 residues. Germline CDR1 reads MNHEY; CDR2 reads SMNVEV (reference sequence). V lost 3 bases to trimming and J lost 2 bases, with 10 bases between them. The CDR3 DNA reads as TGTGCCAGCAGTTTCCGCCTAGGCAACACTGAAGCTTTCTTT. This sequence encodes CASSFRLGNTEAFF.

This clonotype has at least ten counts. This chain connects TRBV2 to TRBJ1-2, with TRBD1 identical over 9 bases. The CDR3 runs 13 residues. Germline V gene sequence: CDR1 SNHLY, CDR2 FYNNEI. The V segment lost 7 bases and the J segment 5 bases; nucleotides outside the gene matches: 5. This CDR3 reads CASTRTGAYGYTF. The CDR3 coding sequence is TGTGCCAGCACTAGGACAGGGGCGTATGGCTACACCTTC.